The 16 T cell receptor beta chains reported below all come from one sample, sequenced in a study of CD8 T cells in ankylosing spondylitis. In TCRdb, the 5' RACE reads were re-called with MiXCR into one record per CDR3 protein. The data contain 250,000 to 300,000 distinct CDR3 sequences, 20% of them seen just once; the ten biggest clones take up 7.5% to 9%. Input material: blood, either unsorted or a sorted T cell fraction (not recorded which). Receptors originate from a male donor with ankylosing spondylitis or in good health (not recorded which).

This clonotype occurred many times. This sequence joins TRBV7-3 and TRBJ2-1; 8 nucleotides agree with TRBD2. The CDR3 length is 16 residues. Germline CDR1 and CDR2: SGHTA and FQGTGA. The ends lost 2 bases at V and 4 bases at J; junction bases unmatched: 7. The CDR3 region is CASSLSVSGGYNEQFF. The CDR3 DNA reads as TGTGCCAGCAGCTTATCCGTCAGCGGGGGATACAATGAGCAGTTCTTC.

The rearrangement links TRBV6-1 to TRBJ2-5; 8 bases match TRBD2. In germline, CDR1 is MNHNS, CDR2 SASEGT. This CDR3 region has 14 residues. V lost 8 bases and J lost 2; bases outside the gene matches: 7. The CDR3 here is CASQLLAGQETQYF. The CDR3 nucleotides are TGTGCCAGCCAACTCTTAGCGGGACAAGAGACCCAGTACTTC.

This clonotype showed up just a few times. The DNA for the CDR3 is TGTGCCAGCAGTTCCAAGGACAGGGAGGGAAACATTCAGTACTTC. As protein: CASSSKDREGNIQYF. This sequence joins TRBV12-3 or TRBV12-4 and TRBJ2-4; D may be TRBD1 (8 bases). This CDR3 comprises 15 residues. With 4 bases removed from V and 6 bases from J, the gap between germline ends came to 16 bases.

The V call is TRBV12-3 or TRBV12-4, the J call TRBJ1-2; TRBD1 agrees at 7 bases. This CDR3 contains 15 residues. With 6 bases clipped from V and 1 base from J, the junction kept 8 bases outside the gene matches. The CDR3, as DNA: TGTGCCAGCAGCCGCAGGGGGGGTTATAACTATGGCTACACCTTC. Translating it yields CASSRRGGYNYGYTF.

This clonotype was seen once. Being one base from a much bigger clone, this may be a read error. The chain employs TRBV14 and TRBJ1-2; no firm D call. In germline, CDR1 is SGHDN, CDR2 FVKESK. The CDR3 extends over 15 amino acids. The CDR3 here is CASSQSGPTNYAYTF. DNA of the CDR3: TGTGCCAGCAGCCAATCTGGACCCACTAACTATGCCTACACCTTC.

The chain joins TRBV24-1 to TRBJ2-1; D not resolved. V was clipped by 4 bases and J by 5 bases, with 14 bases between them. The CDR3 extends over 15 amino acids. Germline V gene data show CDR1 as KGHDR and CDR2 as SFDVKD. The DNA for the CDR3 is TGTGCCACCAGTGAGGGCCCCTTTAAAGACAATGAGCAGTTCTTC. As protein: CATSEGPFKDNEQFF.

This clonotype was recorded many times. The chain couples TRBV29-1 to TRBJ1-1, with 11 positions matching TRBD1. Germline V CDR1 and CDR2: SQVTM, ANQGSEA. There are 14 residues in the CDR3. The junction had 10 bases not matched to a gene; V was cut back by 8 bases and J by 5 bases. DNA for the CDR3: TGCAGCACCGAGGGGACAGGGGGATATACTGAAGCTTTCTTT. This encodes CSTEGTGGYTEAFF. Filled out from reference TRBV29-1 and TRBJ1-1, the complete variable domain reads SAVISQKPSRDICQRGTSLTIQCQVDSQVTMMFWYRQQPGQSLTLIATANQGSEATYESGFVIDKFPISRPNLTFSTLTVSNMSPEDSSIYLCSTEGTGGYTEAFFGQGTRLTVV.

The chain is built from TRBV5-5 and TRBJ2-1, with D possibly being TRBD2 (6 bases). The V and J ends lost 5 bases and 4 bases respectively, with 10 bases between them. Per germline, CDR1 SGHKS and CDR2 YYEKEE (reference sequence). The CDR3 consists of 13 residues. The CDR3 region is CASRSTRYNEQFF. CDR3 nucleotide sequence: TGTGCCAGCAGGTCGACTAGGTACAATGAGCAGTTCTTC.

In nucleotides, the CDR3 is TGTGCCAGCAGTACCGACCCGGGTTCCGTTGGCTACACCTTC. Amino acid sequence: CASSTDPGSVGYTF. The chain uses TRBV27 and TRBJ1-2, with D uncertain. From germline, CDR1 is MNHEY and CDR2 SMNVEV (reference sequence). The CDR3 covers 14 residues. V lost 5 bases, J lost 7 bases, and 17 bases lay in between.

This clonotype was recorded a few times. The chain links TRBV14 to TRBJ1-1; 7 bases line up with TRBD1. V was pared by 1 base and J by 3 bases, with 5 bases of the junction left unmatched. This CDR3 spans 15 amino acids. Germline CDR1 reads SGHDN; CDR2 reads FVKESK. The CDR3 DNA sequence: TGTGCCAGCAGCCAAGGAGGGGGCGCCCACACTGAAGCTTTCTTT. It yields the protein CASSQGGGAHTEAFF.

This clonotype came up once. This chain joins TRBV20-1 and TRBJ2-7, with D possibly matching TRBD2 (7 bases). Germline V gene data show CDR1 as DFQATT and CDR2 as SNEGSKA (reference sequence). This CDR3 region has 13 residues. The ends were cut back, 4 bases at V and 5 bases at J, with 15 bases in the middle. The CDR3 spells CSAKRGGGHEQYV. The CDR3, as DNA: TGCAGTGCTAAGAGGGGAGGGGGGCACGAGCAGTACGTC.

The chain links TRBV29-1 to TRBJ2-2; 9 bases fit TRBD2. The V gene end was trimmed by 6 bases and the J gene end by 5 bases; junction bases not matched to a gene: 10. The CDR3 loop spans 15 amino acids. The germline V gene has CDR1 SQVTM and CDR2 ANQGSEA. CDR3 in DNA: TGCAGCGTCACTGTGGGCACTAGCGGGACCGGGGAGCTGTTTTTT. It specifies CSVTVGTSGTGELFF.

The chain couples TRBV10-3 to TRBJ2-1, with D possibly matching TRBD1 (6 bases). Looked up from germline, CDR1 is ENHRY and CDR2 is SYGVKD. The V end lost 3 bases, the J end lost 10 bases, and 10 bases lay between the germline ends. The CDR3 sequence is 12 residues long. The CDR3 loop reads CAISEVGHEQFF. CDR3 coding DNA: TGTGCCATCAGTGAAGTGGGACACGAGCAGTTCTTC.

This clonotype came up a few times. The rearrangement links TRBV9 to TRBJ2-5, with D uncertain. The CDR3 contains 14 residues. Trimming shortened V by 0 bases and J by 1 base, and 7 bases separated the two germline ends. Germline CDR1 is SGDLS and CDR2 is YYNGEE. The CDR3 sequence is CASSVAGSQETQYF. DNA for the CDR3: TGTGCCAGCAGCGTAGCCGGGTCCCAAGAGACCCAGTACTTC.

In DNA form, the CDR3 reads TGCGCCAGCAGCTCGGCCCTTCTTAGGGGGGATGAGCAGTTCTTC. Its protein product is CASSSALLRGDEQFF. The rearrangement joins TRBV5-1 to TRBJ2-1; tentatively, D is TRBD1 or TRBD2 (6 bases each). The germline V and J ends were trimmed by 3 bases and 8 bases, with 18 bases remaining between them. The CDR3 sequence is 15 residues long. Germline CDR1 SGHRS, CDR2 YFSETQ. Full variable domain (rest looked up from reference TRBV5-1 and TRBJ2-1): KAGVTQTPRYLIKTRGQQVTLSCSPISGHRSVSWYQQTPGQGLQFLFEYFSETQRNKGNFPGRFSGRQFSNSRSEMNVSTLELGDSALYLCASSSALLRGDEQFFGPGTRLTVL.

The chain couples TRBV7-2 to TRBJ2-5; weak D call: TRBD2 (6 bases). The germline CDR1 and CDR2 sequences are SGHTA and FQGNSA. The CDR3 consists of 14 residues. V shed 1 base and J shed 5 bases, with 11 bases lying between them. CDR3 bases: TGTGCCAGCAGCTTAGGGAGGGGATCGGAGACCCAGTACTTC. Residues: CASSLGRGSETQYF.